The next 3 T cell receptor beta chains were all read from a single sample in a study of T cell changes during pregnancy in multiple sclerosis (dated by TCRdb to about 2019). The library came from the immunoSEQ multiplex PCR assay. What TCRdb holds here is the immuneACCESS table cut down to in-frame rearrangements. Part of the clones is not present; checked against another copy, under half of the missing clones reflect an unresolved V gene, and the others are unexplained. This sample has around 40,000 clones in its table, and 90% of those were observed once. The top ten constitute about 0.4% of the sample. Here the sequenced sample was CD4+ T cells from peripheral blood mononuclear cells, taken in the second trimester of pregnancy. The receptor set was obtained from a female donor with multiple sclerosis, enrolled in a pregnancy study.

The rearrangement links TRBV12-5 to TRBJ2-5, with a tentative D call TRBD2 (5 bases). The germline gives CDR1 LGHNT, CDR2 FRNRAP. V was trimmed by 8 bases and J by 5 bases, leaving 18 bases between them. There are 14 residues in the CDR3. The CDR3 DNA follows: TGTGCTAGTACAACCTTGTGGAGGCCGGAGACCCAGTACTTC. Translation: CASTTLWRPETQYF.

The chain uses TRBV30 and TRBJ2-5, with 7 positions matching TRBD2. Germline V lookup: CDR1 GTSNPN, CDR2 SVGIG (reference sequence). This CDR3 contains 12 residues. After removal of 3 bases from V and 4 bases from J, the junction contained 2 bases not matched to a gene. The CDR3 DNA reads TGTGCCTGGAGAAGGGAGGGAGAGACCCAGTACTTC. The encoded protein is CAWRREGETQYF.

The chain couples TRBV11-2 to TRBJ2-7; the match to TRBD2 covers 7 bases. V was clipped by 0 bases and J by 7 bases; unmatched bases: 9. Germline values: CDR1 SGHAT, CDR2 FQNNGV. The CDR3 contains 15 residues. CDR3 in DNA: TGTGCCAGCAGCTTAGATCCTAGCGGCGTAAGGGAGCAGTACTTC. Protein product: CASSLDPSGVREQYF.